The clone carrying this T cell receptor (beta chain) has at least ten counts. This entry belongs to a study of Graves' ophthalmopathy and Graves' hyperthyroidism. RNA served as the template for amplifying TCR beta CDR3 regions. A first-round RT-PCR used HTBI primers, followed by a second-round multiplex PCR. MiXCR was run by TCRdb on the multiplex PCR reads, yielding one entry per CDR3 protein. The sample carries 650,000 to 900,000 distinct CDR3 sequences, roughly 40% recorded once. The CDR3 covers 15 residues. Germline assignment: CDR1 SGHTA and CDR2 FQGNSA. V was shortened by 0 bases and J by 2 bases, with 5 bases between the two germline ends.

The chain recombines TRBV7-2 with TRBJ2-6; no firm D call. The receptor was derived from an adult man with Graves' ophthalmopathy. Sequenced material: peripheral blood. The CDR3 DNA reads as TGTGCCAGCAGCTTAGCCTTTACTGGGGCCAACGTCCTGACTTTC. Translating it yields CASSLAFTGANVLTF.